Included here is one TCR beta chain sequence, with context. The antigen is undetermined. CDR1 is SGHTA, CDR2 FQGTGA, per germline. CDR3 size: 13 residues. These data are taken from a study of monozygotic twins with inflammatory bowel disease. Broader study findings: No detectable difference in repertoire similarity separated concordant from discordant twins, possibly as a result of limited power. In the analysis, different T cell subtypes could not be told apart. Healthy twins shared more clonotypes with others than IBD patients, most markedly active ones.

From the 5' RACE reads, TCRdb lists one entry per CDR3 protein and no DNA. This repertoire includes about 150,000 distinct CDR3 sequences. The sequencing input was blood. The chain is built from TRBV7-3 and TRBJ2-2; with no DNA, the TCRdb D assignment of TRBD1 cannot be verified. The sequence derives from a human donor with ulcerative colitis or Crohn's disease, or a healthy co-twin of an affected twin (not recorded which). The CDR3 loop is CASGSGGTGELFF.